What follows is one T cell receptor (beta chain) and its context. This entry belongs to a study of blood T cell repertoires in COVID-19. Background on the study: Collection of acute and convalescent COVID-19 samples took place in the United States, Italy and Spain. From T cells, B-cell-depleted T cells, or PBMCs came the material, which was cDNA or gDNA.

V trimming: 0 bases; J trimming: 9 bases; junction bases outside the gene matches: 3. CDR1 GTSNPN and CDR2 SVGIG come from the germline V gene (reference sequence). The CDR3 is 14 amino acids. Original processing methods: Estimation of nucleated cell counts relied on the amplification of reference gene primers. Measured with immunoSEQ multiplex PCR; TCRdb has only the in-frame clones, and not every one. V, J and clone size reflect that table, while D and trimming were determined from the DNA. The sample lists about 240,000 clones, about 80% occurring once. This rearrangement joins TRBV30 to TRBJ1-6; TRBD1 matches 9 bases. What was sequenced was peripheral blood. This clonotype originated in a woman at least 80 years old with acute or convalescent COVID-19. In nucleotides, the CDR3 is TGTGCCTGGAGTGTAGGACAGGGGACTTCACCCCTCCACTTT. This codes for CAWSVGQGTSPLHF. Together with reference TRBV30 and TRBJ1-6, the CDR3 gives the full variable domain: SQTIHQWPATLVQPVGSPLSLECTVEGTSNPNLYWYRQAAGRGLQLLFYSVGIGQISSEVPQNLSASRPQDRQFILSSKKLLLSDSGFYLCAWSVGQGTSPLHFGNGTRLTVT.